This TCR beta chain was retrieved from a study of vaccination and CD4 T cells after COVID-19. Study summary: Every participant was given two doses of BNT162b2 or mRNA-1273 vaccine.

Sequencing of the DNA from cultured CD4+ T cells was carried out with the Oncomine TCR Beta short-read assay. Someone extracted genomic DNA from cultured CD4+ T cells. TCRdb used MiXCR to reprocess the PCR reads, holding one entry per CDR3 protein. The sample carries thousands of distinct CDR3 sequences, over 25% recorded once. Treatment specified: roughly ten-day PBMC culture with coronavirus spike peptide pools or control peptides (ViraFEST assay). Gathering of the CD4+ T cells, from the unexposed donor, took place before the COVID-19 pandemic (2011-2018). Days 3 and 7 saw half the medium swapped for fresh IL-2 medium. The CDR3 is 12 amino acids. The V segment lost 4 bases and the J segment 12 bases; nucleotides outside the gene matches: 5. Germline assignment: CDR1 DFQATT and CDR2 SNEGSKA (reference sequence). As to this clonotype: Its antigen remains unknown.

This chain uses TRBV20-1 with TRBJ2-1, with 11 bases aligning to TRBD1. The specimen sequenced was CD4+ T cells from blood, cultured in vitro. The clonotype was recovered from a human donor in good health. CDR3 amino acids: CSATRTGGRQFF. The CDR3 DNA reads as TGCAGTGCTACCCGGACAGGGGGCCGGCAGTTCTTC.